This section outlines one T cell receptor beta chain sequence together with its context. Its antigen is still unknown. PCR primers comprised 60 Vbeta and 13 Jbeta primers. The data were produced by immunoSEQ multiplex PCR, yet TCRdb's version contains in-frame clones alone and is incomplete. The repertoire has 150,000 to 180,000 clones, less than 80% of them found once; the top ten carry approximately 2.1%. The entry originates in a study of cytomegalovirus exposure and HLA in healthy donors. Germline lookup yields CDR1 LNHDA and CDR2 SQIVND (reference sequence). The V end lost 4 bases, the J end lost 3 bases, and 18 bases lay between the germline ends. The CDR3 contains 16 residues. General observations from the study: A few CMV-associated chains proved CMV antigen-specific in vitro. What was likely a sequencing artifact was a cluster of highly shared sequence variants. For most subjects, TCR beta sequences were reported to predict HLA-A and HLA-B alleles with accuracy. One later analysis reportedly identified an Asian-associated ancestry cluster that showed fewer N-insertions than the approximately 710-donor mean.

The clonotype originates from a man aged 25 to 40 in good health and CMV-seronegative. V usage is TRBV19 and J usage is TRBJ2-5, with D tentatively TRBD1 (5 bases). Sequencing used PBMCs. Here the CDR3 reads CASSNLGAGPKETQYF. For the CDR3, the DNA is TGTGCCAGTAGTAATCTCGGAGCAGGGCCAAAAGAGACCCAGTACTTC. The full variable domain, its missing parts supplied by reference TRBV19 and TRBJ2-5, is DGGITQSPKYLFRKEGQNVTLSCEQNLNHDAMYWYRQDPGQGLRLIYYSQIVNDFQKGDIAEGYSVSREKKESFPLTVTSAQKNPTAFYLCASSNLGAGPKETQYFGPGTRLLVL.